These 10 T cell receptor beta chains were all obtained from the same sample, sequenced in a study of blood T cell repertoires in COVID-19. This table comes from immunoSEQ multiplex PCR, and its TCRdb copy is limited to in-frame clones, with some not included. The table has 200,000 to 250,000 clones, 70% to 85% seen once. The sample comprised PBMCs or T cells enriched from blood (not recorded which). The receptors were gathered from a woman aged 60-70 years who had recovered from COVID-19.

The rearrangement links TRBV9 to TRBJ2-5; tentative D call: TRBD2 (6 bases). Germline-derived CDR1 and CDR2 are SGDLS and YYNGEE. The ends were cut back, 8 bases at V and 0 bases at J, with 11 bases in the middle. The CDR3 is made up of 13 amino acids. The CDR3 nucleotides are TGTGCCAGTAACCGGGACTACCAAGAGACCCAGTACTTC. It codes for CASNRDYQETQYF.

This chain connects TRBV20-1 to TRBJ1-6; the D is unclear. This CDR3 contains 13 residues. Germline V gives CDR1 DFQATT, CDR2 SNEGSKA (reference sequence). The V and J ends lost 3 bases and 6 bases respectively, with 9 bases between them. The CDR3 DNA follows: TGCAGTGCTAGTGAGACACTTAATTCACCCCTCCACTTT. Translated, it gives CSASETLNSPLHF.

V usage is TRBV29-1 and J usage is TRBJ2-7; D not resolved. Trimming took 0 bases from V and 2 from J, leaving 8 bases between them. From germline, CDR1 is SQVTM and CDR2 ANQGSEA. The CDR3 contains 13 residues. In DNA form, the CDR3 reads TGCAGCGTTGAAGACTCGGTAACCTACGAGCAGTACTTC. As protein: CSVEDSVTYEQYF.

DNA for the CDR3: TGTGCCAGCAGTCCCCGGGACAGGGGCTCCGAGCAGTACTTC. Its translation: CASSPRDRGSEQYF. The rearrangement links TRBV6-5 to TRBJ2-7; 10 positions match TRBD1. The CDR3 has 14 residues. Germline V gives CDR1 MNHEY, CDR2 SVGAGI. Trimming cost V 5 bases and J 6 bases; bases outside gene matches: 7.

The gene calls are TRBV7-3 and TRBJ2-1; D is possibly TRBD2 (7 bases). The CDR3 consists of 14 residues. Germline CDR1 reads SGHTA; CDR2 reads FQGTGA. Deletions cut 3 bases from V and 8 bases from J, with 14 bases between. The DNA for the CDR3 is TGTGCCAGCAGCTTTGGGGGGGCCTGGGATGAGCAGTTCTTC. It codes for CASSFGGAWDEQFF.

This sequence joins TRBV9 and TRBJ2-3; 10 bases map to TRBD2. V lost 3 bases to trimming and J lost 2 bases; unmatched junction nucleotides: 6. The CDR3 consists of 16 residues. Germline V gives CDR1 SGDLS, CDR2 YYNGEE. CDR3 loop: CASSGIAGGSTDTQYF. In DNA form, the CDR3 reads TGTGCCAGCAGCGGGATAGCGGGGGGTTCCACAGATACGCAGTATTTT. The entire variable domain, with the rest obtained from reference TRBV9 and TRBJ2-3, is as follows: DSGVTQTPKHLITATGQRVTLRCSPRSGDLSVYWYQQSLDQGLQFLIQYYNGEERAKGNILERFSAQQFPDLHSELNLSSLELGDSALYFCASSGIAGGSTDTQYFGPGTRLTVL.

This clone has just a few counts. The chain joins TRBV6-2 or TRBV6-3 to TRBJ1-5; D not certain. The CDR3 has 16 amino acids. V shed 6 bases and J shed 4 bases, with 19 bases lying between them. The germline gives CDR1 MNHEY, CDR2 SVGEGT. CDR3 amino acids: CASSLELTRWNQPQHF. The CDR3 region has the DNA TGTGCCAGCAGCCTCGAGTTAACCCGGTGGAATCAGCCCCAGCATTTT.

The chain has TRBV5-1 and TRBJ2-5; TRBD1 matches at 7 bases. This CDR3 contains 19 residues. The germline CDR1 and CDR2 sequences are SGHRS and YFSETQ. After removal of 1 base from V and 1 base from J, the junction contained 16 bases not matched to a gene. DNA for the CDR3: TGCGCCAGCAGCTTGCGGTATGGGGGCAGGGGGAGCGGCCAAGAGACCCAGTACTTC. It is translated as CASSLRYGGRGSGQETQYF.

Written as DNA, the CDR3 is TGTGCCAGCAGCTTAGTGTTCGATAGCGGGAGGGAAAATGAGCAGTTCTTC. Translating it yields CASSLVFDSGRENEQFF. This chain links TRBV7-9 with TRBJ2-1; 11 bases match TRBD2. V lost 1 base, J lost 7 bases, and 9 bases stayed unmatched. Looked up from germline, CDR1 is SEHNR and CDR2 is FQNEAQ (reference sequence). The CDR3 is 17 amino acids. Together with reference TRBV7-9 and TRBJ2-1, the CDR3 gives the full variable domain: DTGVSQNPRHKITKRGQNVTFRCDPISEHNRLYWYRQTLGQGPEFLTYFQNEAQLEKSRLLSDRFSAERPKGSFSTLEIQRTEQGDSAMYLCASSLVFDSGRENEQFFGPGTRLTVL.

In nucleotides, the CDR3 is TGTGCCAGCAGCTGGGGGACTCTCTATGGCTACACCTTC. This gives the protein CASSWGTLYGYTF. V usage is TRBV7-9 and J usage is TRBJ1-2, with a weak D call TRBD1 (5 bases). CDR1 is SEHNR and CDR2 is FQNEAQ in the germline V gene (reference sequence). This CDR3 region has 13 residues. V lost 4 bases, J lost 4 bases, and 10 bases lay in between. Full variable domain (outside the CDR3, taken from reference TRBV7-9 and TRBJ1-2): DTGVSQNPRHKITKRGQNVTFRCDPISEHNRLYWYRQTLGQGPEFLTYFQNEAQLEKSRLLSDRFSAERPKGSFSTLEIQRTEQGDSAMYLCASSWGTLYGYTFGSGTRLTVV.